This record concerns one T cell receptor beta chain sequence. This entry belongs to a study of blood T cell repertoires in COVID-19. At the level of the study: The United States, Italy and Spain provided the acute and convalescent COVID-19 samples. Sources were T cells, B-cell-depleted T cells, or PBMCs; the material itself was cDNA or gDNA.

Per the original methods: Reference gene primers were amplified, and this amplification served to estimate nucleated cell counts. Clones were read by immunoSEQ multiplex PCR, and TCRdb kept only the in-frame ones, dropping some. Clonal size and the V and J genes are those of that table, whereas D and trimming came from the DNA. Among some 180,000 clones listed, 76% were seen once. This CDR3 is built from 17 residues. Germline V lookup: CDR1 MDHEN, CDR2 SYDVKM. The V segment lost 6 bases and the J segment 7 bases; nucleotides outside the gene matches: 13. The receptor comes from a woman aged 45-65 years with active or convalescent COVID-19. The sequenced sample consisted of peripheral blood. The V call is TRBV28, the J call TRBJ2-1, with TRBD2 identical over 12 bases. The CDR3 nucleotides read TGTGCCAGCAGCCCGACCACGACTAGCGGGAGTGGTAATGAGCAGTTCTTC. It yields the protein CASSPTTTSGSGNEQFF.